Shown below are 8 T cell receptor beta chains from a single sample sequenced in a study of blood T cell repertoires in COVID-19. Assay used: immunoSEQ multiplex PCR; TCRdb lists only in-frame clones, some missing. This sample has roughly 500,000 clones, with around 87% found just once. Specimen: PBMCs or T cells enriched from blood (not recorded which). Receptors were obtained from a woman aged 40-49 years who had recovered from COVID-19.

The genes are TRBV4-3 and TRBJ2-2, with D possibly TRBD1 on 6 matching bases. The length of the CDR3 is 17 residues. The V end lost 0 bases, the J end lost 6 bases, and 17 bases lay between the germline ends. The germline V gene has CDR1 LGHNA and CDR2 YSLEER. The DNA of the CDR3 is TGCGCCAGCAGCCAAGATTCGGCTGGCAGGGGTCCCGGGGAGCTGTTTTTT. Protein product: CASSQDSAGRGPGELFF.

The rearrangement links TRBV7-8 to TRBJ2-7, with D possibly TRBD1 on 6 matching bases. V was clipped by 8 bases and J by 3 bases, with 20 bases between them. Looked up from germline, CDR1 is SGHVS and CDR2 is FQNEAQ. This CDR3 contains 15 residues. CDR3 residues: CASSEVGTPGYEQYF. The CDR3 nucleotides are TGTGCCAGCTCCGAGGTGGGGACACCAGGCTACGAGCAGTACTTC.

V gene TRBV7-9 combines with J gene TRBJ2-1, with 13 bases lining up with TRBD2. The CDR3 consists of 15 residues. The trim removed 5 bases at V and 8 bases at J, leaving 6 bases unmatched. Germline CDR1 SEHNR, CDR2 FQNEAQ (reference sequence). This CDR3 is CASSEGTSGAYEQFF. CDR3 DNA sequence: TGTGCCAGCAGCGAAGGGACTAGCGGGGCATATGAGCAGTTCTTC.

The chain links TRBV4-1 to TRBJ1-1; 7 positions match TRBD1. The CDR3 has 16 residues. After removal of 4 bases from V and 3 bases from J, the junction contained 11 bases not matched to a gene. The germline CDR1 and CDR2 sequences are MGHRA and YSYEKL. CDR3 protein: CASSPHLAQGDTEAFF. CDR3 coding DNA: TGCGCCAGCAGCCCACACTTAGCCCAGGGGGACACTGAAGCTTTCTTT.

This chain uses TRBV5-4 with TRBJ1-1; weak D call: TRBD1 (6 bases). Trimming took 0 bases from V and 0 from J, leaving 12 bases between them. The CDR3 consists of 16 residues. Per the germline V gene, CDR1 is SGHNT and CDR2 is YYREEE (reference sequence). In DNA, the CDR3 is TGTGCCAGCAGCTTGGGACTCCGGGACATGAACACTGAAGCTTTCTTT. Encoded protein: CASSLGLRDMNTEAFF.

The chain uses TRBV10-2 and TRBJ1-4; TRBD1 agrees at 10 bases. The CDR3 is 17 amino acids. Trimming cost V 6 bases and J 5 bases; bases outside gene matches: 12. Looked up from germline, CDR1 is WSHSY and CDR2 is SAAADI. CDR3 nucleotides: TGCGCCAGCAGCACCTGGGACAGGGGAGGTCAAAATGAAAAACTGTTTTTT. This encodes CASSTWDRGGQNEKLFF.

The chain has TRBV4-3 and TRBJ1-1; 8 bases line up with TRBD1. This CDR3 is built from 14 residues. Losses at the gene ends were 0 bases for V and 7 bases for J; bases not matched to a gene: 4. Per germline, CDR1 LGHNA and CDR2 YSLEER. The CDR3 region has the DNA TGCGCCAGCAGCCAAGAGCAGGGGGCTATTGAAGCTTTCTTT. It yields the protein CASSQEQGAIEAFF.

The chain joins TRBV7-9 to TRBJ1-5; no definite D call. The CDR3 totals 15 residues. V lost 5 bases and J 5 bases, leaving 16 bases between the germline ends. CDR1 and CDR2 (germline): SEHNR, FQNEAQ (reference sequence). CDR3 nucleotides: TGTGCCAGCAGCCCGGGCGGGGTCGGGCATCAGCCCCAGCATTTT. This sequence encodes CASSPGGVGHQPQHF.